The 26 T cell receptor beta chains reported below all come from one sample, sequenced in a study of blood T cell repertoires in COVID-19. Generated by immunoSEQ multiplex PCR, the TCRdb table keeps only in-frame clones and is missing some. This table has about 210,000 clones, about 82% appearing once. Sequencing used PBMCs or T cells enriched from blood (not recorded which). These receptor sequences come from a man between 35 and 55 years old with acute COVID-19.

The gene calls are TRBV9 and TRBJ2-5, with TRBD2 identical over 7 bases. The V gene's germline CDR1 is SGDLS and CDR2 YYNGEE. The CDR3 totals 16 residues. J lost 1 base, V lost 3 bases, and 9 bases had no gene match. The DNA for the CDR3 is TGTGCCAGCAGCGGTGGGCGAGCGGGACTCCAAGAGACCCAGTACTTC. The encoded protein is CASSGGRAGLQETQYF.

The genes are TRBV5-1 and TRBJ1-2, with 9 bases lining up with TRBD1. Per the germline V gene, CDR1 is SGHRS and CDR2 is YFSETQ. The CDR3 spans 15 residues. J was trimmed by 5 bases and V by 4 bases; bases with no gene match: 9. CDR3 sequence (DNA): TGCGCCAGCAGCGCCTCACAGGGGGCGCAGTATGGCTACACCTTC. Translated: CASSASQGAQYGYTF.

V usage is TRBV7-6 and J usage is TRBJ2-1; the match to TRBD2 covers 9 bases. The germline gives CDR1 SGHVS, CDR2 FNYEAQ. The CDR3 is 15 amino acids. Trimming took 0 bases from V and 9 from J; bases not matched to a gene: 6. CDR3 sequence: CASSLAAGGPGEQFF. The CDR3 DNA reads TGTGCCAGCAGCTTAGCCGCGGGAGGGCCCGGTGAGCAGTTCTTC.

The CDR3 here is CASSLSRGQTTGELFF. The CDR3 coding sequence is TGTGCCAGCAGTTTATCGCGGGGACAGACCACCGGGGAGCTGTTTTTT. The gene calls are TRBV27 and TRBJ2-2; perhaps TRBD1 as D (7 bases). Germline V gives CDR1 MNHEY, CDR2 SMNVEV (reference sequence). The ends were cut back, 0 bases at V and 4 bases at J, with 12 bases in the middle. The CDR3 spans 16 residues.

The table lists this clone with a count of one. V and J are TRBV9 and TRBJ2-2, with 12 bases fitting TRBD2. There are 18 residues in the CDR3. In germline, CDR1 is SGDLS, CDR2 YYNGEE. V was pared by 1 base and J by 6 bases, with 10 bases of the junction left unmatched. CDR3 DNA: TGTGCCAGCAGCGTAACGACTAGCGGGAGCGCTGAGGCCGGGGAGCTGTTTTTT. As protein: CASSVTTSGSAEAGELFF.

The chain combines TRBV6-2 or TRBV6-3 with TRBJ1-1, with D uncertain. Germline V lookup: CDR1 MNHEY, CDR2 SVGEGT. The CDR3 runs to 12 residues. Trimming shortened V by 6 bases and J by 4 bases, and 9 bases separated the two germline ends. The DNA for the CDR3 is TGTGCCAGCAGCCGGGAGATCACTGAAGCTTTCTTT. Protein: CASSREITEAFF.

Written as DNA, the CDR3 is TGTGCCTGGAGCAGTAGCGGCACCACAGATACGCAGTATTTT. Protein: CAWSSSGTTDTQYF. The chain couples TRBV30 to TRBJ2-3; TRBD2 is a possible D gene (6 bases). V lost 3 bases and J lost 2, with 12 bases in between. Per germline, CDR1 GTSNPN and CDR2 SVGIG (reference sequence). The CDR3 totals 14 residues.

CDR3 sequence reads: CASSSGEGTEAFF. The CDR3, as DNA: TGTGCCAGCAGCAGCGGGGAGGGCACTGAAGCTTTCTTT. The rearrangement uses TRBV7-9 and TRBJ1-1, with D unresolved. The CDR3 is made up of 13 amino acids. V lost 5 bases, J lost 4 bases, and 11 bases lay in between. Germline-derived CDR1 and CDR2 are SEHNR and FQNEAQ (reference sequence).

The V gene is TRBV19, the J gene TRBJ2-1; 7 nucleotides match TRBD1. In germline, CDR1 is LNHDA, CDR2 SQIVND (reference sequence). The length of the CDR3 is 11 residues. J gave up 8 bases and V 6 bases, and 1 base lay outside the gene matches. For the CDR3, the DNA is TGTGCCAGTAGAGGGGGCTATGAGCAGTTCTTC. This gives the protein CASRGGYEQFF. The variable domain in full, completed from reference TRBV19 and TRBJ2-1, reads DGGITQSPKYLFRKEGQNVTLSCEQNLNHDAMYWYRQDPGQGLRLIYYSQIVNDFQKGDIAEGYSVSREKKESFPLTVTSAQKNPTAFYLCASRGGYEQFFGPGTRLTVL.

This chain connects TRBV5-8 to TRBJ2-5; the match to TRBD2 covers 8 bases. This CDR3 is 16 amino acids long. Per germline, CDR1 SGHTS and CDR2 YDEGEE. J gave up 4 bases and V 4 bases, and 12 bases lay outside the gene matches. This CDR3 is CASSRGTSHFSETQYF. CDR3 coding DNA: TGTGCCAGCAGCCGGGGGACTAGTCATTTTTCAGAGACCCAGTACTTC.

The chain employs TRBV12-3 or TRBV12-4 and TRBJ1-1; D possibly corresponds to TRBD1 (6 bases). The CDR3 has 13 residues. V lost 5 bases and J 4 bases, leaving 11 bases between the germline ends. The CDR3 reads CASSPTGSTEAFF. The CDR3 coding sequence is TGTGCCAGCAGTCCTACAGGGTCCACTGAAGCTTTCTTT.

This sequence joins TRBV3-1 (or the pseudogene TRBV3-2) and TRBJ1-2, with a tentative D call TRBD1 (6 bases). The CDR3 has 17 residues. CDR1 is LGHDT and CDR2 is YNNKEL in the germline V gene (reference sequence). Trimming stripped 1 base from V and 4 bases from J, with 19 bases between. CDR3 amino acids: CASSQGGPGWTAYGYTF. CDR3 sequence (DNA): TGTGCCAGCAGCCAAGGGGGACCGGGATGGACAGCCTATGGCTACACCTTC.

This chain's CDR3 is CASSAAYGYTF. CDR3 DNA: TGTGCCAGCAGTGCGGCATATGGCTACACCTTC. This sequence joins TRBV12-3 or TRBV12-4 and TRBJ1-2; D remains unclear. CDR3 length equals 11 residues. The V end lost 5 bases, the J end lost 5 bases, and 6 bases lay between the germline ends.

This clone appeared a few times. CDR3 sequence (DNA): TGTGCCTGGAGTGTAGGGGGTCGGCAGCCCCAGCATTTT. Residues: CAWSVGGRQPQHF. This chain uses TRBV30 with TRBJ1-5; D is possibly TRBD1 (6 bases). V was cut by 0 bases and J by 7 bases, with 10 bases left in between. The CDR3 contains 13 residues. Germline V gene sequence: CDR1 GTSNPN, CDR2 SVGIG (reference sequence).

The V gene is TRBV2, the J gene TRBJ2-7, with 7 bases lining up with TRBD2. The V gene's germline CDR1 is SNHLY and CDR2 FYNNEI. Losses at the gene ends were 8 bases for V and 2 bases for J; bases not matched to a gene: 6. The CDR3 is 13 residues long. The CDR3 protein is CASAWGGTYEQYF. CDR3 nucleotides: TGTGCCAGCGCCTGGGGGGGGACCTACGAGCAGTACTTC.

V is TRBV11-2 and J is TRBJ2-5; D remains unclear. CDR1 and CDR2 from the germline V gene are SGHAT and FQNNGV. V was shortened by 4 bases and J by 5 bases, with 17 bases between the two germline ends. This CDR3 spans 15 amino acids. The CDR3 spells CASSSPWQLRETQYF. CDR3 coding DNA: TGTGCCAGCAGCTCCCCCTGGCAGCTCAGGGAGACCCAGTACTTC.

The rearrangement uses TRBV7-2 and TRBJ1-6; 7 bases are a match to TRBD1. Looked up from germline, CDR1 is SGHTA and CDR2 is FQGNSA. There are 15 residues in the CDR3. V shed 6 bases, J shed 6 bases, and the junction held 8 bases outside the gene matches. The CDR3 region is CASSSQTGSNSPLHF. Here the CDR3 DNA reads TGTGCCAGCAGTTCTCAGACAGGGAGTAATTCACCCCTCCACTTT.

The V and J genes are TRBV6-5 and TRBJ1-6, with D possibly being TRBD1 (5 bases). The CDR3 consists of 14 residues. Trimming shortened V by 4 bases and J by 10 bases, and 14 bases separated the two germline ends. CDR1 is MNHEY and CDR2 is SVGAGI in the germline V gene. The CDR3 nucleotides are TGTGCCAGCAGTTCAACAGGCCCACGATCACCCCTCCACTTT. Translating it yields CASSSTGPRSPLHF.

In the case of this clone: Other DNA sequences in this sample translate to the same CDR3. The chain recombines TRBV11-2 with TRBJ2-7, with 9 bases identical to TRBD2. The CDR3 totals 15 residues. V lost 2 bases, J lost 0 bases, and 2 bases stayed unmatched. Germline CDR1 is SGHAT and CDR2 is FQNNGV. The CDR3 coding sequence is TGTGCCAGCAGCTTACTAGCGGGAAGCTCCTACGAGCAGTACTTC. Translated, it gives CASSLLAGSSYEQYF. The full variable domain, completed using reference TRBV11-2 and TRBJ2-7, is EAGVAQSPRYKIIEKRQSVAFWCNPISGHATLYWYQQILGQGPKLLIQFQNNGVVDDSQLPKDRFSAERLKGVDSTLKIQPAKLEDSAVYLCASSLLAGSSYEQYFGPGTRLTVT.

This sequence joins TRBV6-5 and TRBJ1-2; D perhaps matches TRBD1 (5 bases). Germline-derived CDR1 and CDR2 are MNHEY and SVGAGI. This CDR3 is built from 11 residues. The CDR3 reads CSAQQGYSYTF. CDR3 coding DNA: TGTTCCGCCCAGCAGGGTTATAGCTACACCTTC.

V usage is TRBV11-2 and J usage is TRBJ2-5; 7 bases agree with TRBD2. The V and J ends lost 5 bases and 5 bases, in that order; junction bases with no gene match: 14. The germline gives CDR1 SGHAT, CDR2 FQNNGV. This CDR3 is 16 amino acids long. The chain's CDR3 is CASSPGMSGDGETQYF. For the CDR3, the DNA is TGTGCCAGCAGCCCCGGGATGAGCGGGGATGGGGAGACCCAGTACTTC.

The rearrangement uses TRBV2 and TRBJ1-1; unclear D gene. Per germline, CDR1 SNHLY and CDR2 FYNNEI. The CDR3 covers 14 residues. Trimming pared 6 bases from V and 5 bases from J, leaving 16 bases between. The CDR3, as DNA: TGTGCCAGCAGAGGACTCCGAGGTTTGACTGAAGCTTTCTTT. Amino acids: CASRGLRGLTEAFF.

V usage is TRBV5-1 and J usage is TRBJ2-1, with D possibly being TRBD2 (5 bases). Germline V lookup: CDR1 SGHRS, CDR2 YFSETQ. V lost 3 bases, J lost 8 bases, and 12 bases lay in between. The CDR3 is 13 residues long. The CDR3 sequence: CASSWERRYEQFF. The CDR3 DNA follows: TGCGCCAGCAGCTGGGAGCGTCGCTATGAGCAGTTCTTC.

The genes are TRBV14 and TRBJ2-2; D might be TRBD1 (6 bases). The CDR3 extends over 14 amino acids. The ends were cut back, 6 bases at V and 3 bases at J, with 11 bases in the middle. Germline CDR1 SGHDN, CDR2 FVKESK. CDR3 nucleotide sequence: TGTGCCAGCAGAGGGGACACTTACACCGGGGAGCTGTTTTTT. This sequence encodes CASRGDTYTGELFF.

CDR3 in DNA: TGTGCCAGCAGCGTCGGGAGCTTAGATGAAAAACTGTTTTTT. It yields the protein CASSVGSLDEKLFF. The chain is built from TRBV9 and TRBJ1-4; no definite D call. Germline values: CDR1 SGDLS, CDR2 YYNGEE. The V and J ends lost 2 bases and 6 bases respectively, with 11 bases between them. The CDR3 has 14 residues.

J is TRBJ2-2 and V is TRBV5-1; perhaps TRBD1 as D (5 bases). The CDR3 spans 12 residues. Per germline, CDR1 SGHRS and CDR2 YFSETQ. Trimming removed 4 bases at V and 6 bases at J, with 7 bases between. The CDR3 nucleotides are TGCGCCAGCAGCAAAGGGGCCGGGGAGCTGTTTTTT. Amino acid sequence: CASSKGAGELFF.